Here is one T cell receptor (beta chain) with its context. Trimming shortened V by 7 bases and J by 3 bases, and 16 bases separated the two germline ends. The CDR3 has 16 amino acids. Germline CDR1 is SNHLY and CDR2 is FYNNEI. How the authors handled the data: Reference gene primer amplification yielded estimated nucleated cell counts. The data were produced by immunoSEQ multiplex PCR, yet TCRdb's version contains in-frame clones alone and is incomplete. The DNA gave D and trimming, while V, J and clone size come from that table. The sample contains around 430,000 clones, approximately 90% of which appear only once. Seattle researchers signed up patients amid active infection and tracked them longitudinally. The data stem from a study of blood T cell repertoires in COVID-19. The overall study: The United States, Italy and Spain were the sources of the acute and convalescent COVID-19 samples. Sources were T cells, B-cell-depleted T cells, or PBMCs; the material itself was cDNA or gDNA.

The TCR comes from a woman between 50 and 59 years old with COVID-19, enrolled during active disease. The chain carries TRBV2 and TRBJ2-6, with D perhaps matching TRBD1 (5 bases). What was sequenced was peripheral blood. The CDR3 here is CASISRVGFGANVLTF. CDR3 nucleotide sequence: TGTGCCAGCATATCCAGGGTCGGCTTTGGGGCCAACGTCCTGACTTTC.